This T cell receptor (beta chain) was obtained from a study of blood T cell repertoires in COVID-19. From germline, CDR1 is MNHNS and CDR2 SASEGT. V gave up 2 bases and J gave up 9 bases; unmatched junction bases: 9. The CDR3 runs 16 residues. The method was immunoSEQ multiplex PCR; TCRdb's version includes in-frame clones alone and lacks a portion of them. The table lists about 270,000 clones, more than 85% of them singletons, with 2.5% to 3% in the top ten. Cohorts were based on clinical histories the participants reported. The specimen was PBMCs or T cells enriched from blood (not recorded which). V is TRBV6-1 and J is TRBJ2-1; 11 bases match TRBD1. This sequence originates from a man in his forties who had been exposed to COVID-19. The CDR3 reads CASSEIMGTGGGEQFF. In DNA form, the CDR3 reads TGTGCCAGCAGTGAAATTATGGGGACAGGGGGAGGTGAGCAGTTCTTC.